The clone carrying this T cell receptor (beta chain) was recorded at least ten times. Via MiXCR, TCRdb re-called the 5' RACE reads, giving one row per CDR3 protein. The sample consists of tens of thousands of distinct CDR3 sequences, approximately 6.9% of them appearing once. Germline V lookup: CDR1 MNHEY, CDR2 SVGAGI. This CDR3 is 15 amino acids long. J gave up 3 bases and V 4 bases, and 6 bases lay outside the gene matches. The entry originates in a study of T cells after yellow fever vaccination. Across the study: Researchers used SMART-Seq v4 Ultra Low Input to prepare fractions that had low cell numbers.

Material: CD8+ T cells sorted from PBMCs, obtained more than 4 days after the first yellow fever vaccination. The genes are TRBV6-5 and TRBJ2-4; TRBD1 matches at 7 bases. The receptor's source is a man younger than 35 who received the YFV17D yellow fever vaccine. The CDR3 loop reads CASSFLDRFKNIQYF. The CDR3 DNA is TGTGCCAGCAGTTTTCTGGACAGGTTCAAAAACATTCAGTACTTC.